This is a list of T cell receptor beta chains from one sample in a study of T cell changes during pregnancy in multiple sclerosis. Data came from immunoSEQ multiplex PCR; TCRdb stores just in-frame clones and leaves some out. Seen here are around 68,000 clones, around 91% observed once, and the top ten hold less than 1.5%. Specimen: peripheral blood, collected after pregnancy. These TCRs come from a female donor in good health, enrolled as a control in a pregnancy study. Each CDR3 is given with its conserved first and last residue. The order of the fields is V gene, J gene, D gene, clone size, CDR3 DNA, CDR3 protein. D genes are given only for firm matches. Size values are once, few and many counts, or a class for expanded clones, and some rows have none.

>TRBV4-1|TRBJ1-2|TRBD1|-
TGCGCCAGCAGATCGACTAAACAGGGGGCGCGTGGCTACACCTTC
CASRSTKQGARGYTF
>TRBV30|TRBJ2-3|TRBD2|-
TGTGCCTGGAGTGTACGGAGCGGGGCCTGGACAGATACGCAGTATTTT
CAWSVRSGAWTDTQYF
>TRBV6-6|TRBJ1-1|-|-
TGTGCCAGCAGTTACCCCAGGCGGGAGATGAACACTGAAGCTTTCTTT
CASSYPRREMNTEAFF
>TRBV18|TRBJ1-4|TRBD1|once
TGTGCCAGCACTCGGGACAGCTTTAATGAAAAACTGTTTTTT
CASTRDSFNEKLFF
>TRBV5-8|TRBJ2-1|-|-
TGTGCCAGCAGCTTGTTGTCAGGGGACTACAATGAGCAGTTCTTC
CASSLLSGDYNEQFF
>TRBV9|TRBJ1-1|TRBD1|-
TGTGCCAGCAGCGTGGGTTCAGGGGGCGCGAGGAACACTGAAGCTTTCTTT
CASSVGSGGARNTEAFF
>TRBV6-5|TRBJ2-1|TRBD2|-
TGTGCCAGCAGCCAGACTAGCGGGGTCAACAATGAGCAGTTCTTC
CASSQTSGVNNEQFF
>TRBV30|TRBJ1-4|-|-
TGTGCCTCGACCCTCCTAGCAACTAATGAAAAACTGTTTTTT
CASTLLATNEKLFF
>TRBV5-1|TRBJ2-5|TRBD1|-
TGCGCCAGCAGCACAGGGGGATCGGAGACCCAGTACTTC
CASSTGGSETQYF
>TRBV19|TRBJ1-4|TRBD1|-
TGTGCCAGCCGGGACAGAGATGCAACTAATGAAAAACTGTTTTTT
CASRDRDATNEKLFF
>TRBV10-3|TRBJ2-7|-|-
TGTGCCATCAGTGAGTCGCGGGACGAGCAGTACTTC
CAISESRDEQYF
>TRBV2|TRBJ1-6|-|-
TGTGCCAGCAGTGACTCCTCACCCCTCCACTTT
CASSDSSPLHF
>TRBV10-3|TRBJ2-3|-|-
TGTGCCATCAGTGAGTCTATGTTAACGCAGTATTTT
CAISESMLTQYF
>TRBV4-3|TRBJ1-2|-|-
TGCGCCAGCAGCCAAGAAGTAACAGGGAGGGCCTATGGCTACACCTTC
CASSQEVTGRAYGYTF
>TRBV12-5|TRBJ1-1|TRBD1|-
TGTGCTAGTGGTAGGAACAGGGGTACGCACACTGAAGCTTTCTTT
CASGRNRGTHTEAFF
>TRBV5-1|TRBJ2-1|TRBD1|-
TGCGCCAGCAGCTTAGGACAGGGGGCTTACAATGAGCAGTTCTTC
CASSLGQGAYNEQFF
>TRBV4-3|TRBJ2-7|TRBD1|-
TGCGCCAGCAGCCAAGCTACCGGGACAGGGGGACACGAGCAGTACTTC
CASSQATGTGGHEQYF
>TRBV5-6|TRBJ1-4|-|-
TGTGCCAGCAGCTACTTCCGGGACAATCTCGGGATTGAAAAACTGTTTTTT
CASSYFRDNLGIEKLFF
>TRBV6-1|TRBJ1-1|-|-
TGTGCCAGCAGTGGTCATCGCGGGACTGAAGCTTTCTTT
CASSGHRGTEAFF
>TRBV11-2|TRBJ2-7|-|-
TGTGCCAGCAGCTTAGTGGAGCCCGAGCAGTACTTC
CASSLVEPEQYF
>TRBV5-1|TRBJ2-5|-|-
TGCGCCAGCAGCTTGGCGGGGGATGTAGGCGAGACCCAGTACTTC
CASSLAGDVGETQYF
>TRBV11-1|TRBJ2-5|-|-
TGTGCCAGCAGCTTATTTAGTAGAAACCAAGAGACCCAGTACTTC
CASSLFSRNQETQYF